This TCR beta chain originates from a study of blood T cell repertoires in COVID-19. Looked up from germline, CDR1 is SEHNR and CDR2 is FQNEAQ (reference sequence). This CDR3 has 16 residues. With 3 bases removed from V and 0 bases from J, the gap between germline ends came to 11 bases. Some clones are missing from TCRdb's copy, which holds only in-frame ones; the method was immunoSEQ multiplex PCR. The sample shows tens of thousands of clones, around four fifths of them seen only once. The specimen sequenced was peripheral blood. This chain joins TRBV7-9 and TRBJ1-4; no clear D. The sequence derives from a man between 60 and 75 years old with COVID-19, enrolled during active disease. The chain's CDR3 is CASSFSGSATNEKLFF. CDR3 coding DNA: TGTGCCAGCAGCTTCAGCGGGTCTGCAACTAATGAAAAACTGTTTTTT.